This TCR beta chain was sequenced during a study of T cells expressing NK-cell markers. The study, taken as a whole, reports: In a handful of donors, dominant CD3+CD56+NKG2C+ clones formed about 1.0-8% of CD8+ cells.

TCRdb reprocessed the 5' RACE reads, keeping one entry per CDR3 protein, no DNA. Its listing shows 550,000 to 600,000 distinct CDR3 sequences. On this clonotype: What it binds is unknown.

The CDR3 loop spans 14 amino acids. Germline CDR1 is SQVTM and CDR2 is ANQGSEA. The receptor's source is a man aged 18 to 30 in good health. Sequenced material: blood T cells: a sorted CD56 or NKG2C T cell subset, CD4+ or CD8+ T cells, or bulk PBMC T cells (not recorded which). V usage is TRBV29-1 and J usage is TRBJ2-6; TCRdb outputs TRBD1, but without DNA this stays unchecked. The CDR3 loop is CSVTGSSGANVLTF.